One sample yielded the 10 T cell receptor beta chains listed below, sequenced in a study of T cells after posttransplantation cyclophosphamide. Clones were read by immunoSEQ multiplex PCR, and TCRdb kept only the in-frame ones, dropping some. The table shows roughly 3,600 clones, with approximately 68% occurring only once. The source material was memory CD8+ T cells sorted from blood. The receptor source for this set is a man aged 50-59 years.

The J gene is TRBJ2-7, the V gene TRBV11-3; a possible D gene is TRBD1 (6 bases). The germline CDR1 and CDR2 sequences are SGHNT and YENEEA. CDR3 length equals 14 residues. V dropped 6 bases and J dropped 2 bases, with 14 bases sitting between them. The CDR3 here is CASSSPDRTYEQYF. The CDR3 DNA reads TGTGCCAGCAGTTCTCCCGACAGGACCTACGAGCAGTACTTC.

The chain recombines TRBV9 with TRBJ2-2; TRBD1 aligns across 9 bases. The germline V gene encodes CDR1 SGDLS and CDR2 YYNGEE. V shed 4 bases and J 8 bases; nucleotides not matched to a gene: 9. The CDR3 runs to 15 residues. Here the CDR3 reads CASSPETGGTGELFF. CDR3 bases: TGTGCCAGCAGCCCAGAGACAGGGGGGACGGGGGAGCTGTTTTTT.

The chain uses TRBV25-1 and TRBJ1-2, with D hard to call. The ends were cut back, 4 bases at V and 13 bases at J, with 19 bases in the middle. Germline V gene sequence: CDR1 MGHDK, CDR2 SYGVNS. This CDR3 has 13 residues. DNA of the CDR3: TGTGCCAGCAGTGCTACCCTCGGGAACTTCCCCACCTTC. This gives the protein CASSATLGNFPTF.

The gene calls are TRBV4-3 and TRBJ2-4; TRBD1 matches 8 bases. The CDR3 is made up of 15 amino acids. Germline lookup yields CDR1 LGHNA and CDR2 YSLEER. Trimming took 1 base from V and 4 from J; bases not matched to a gene: 3. Written as DNA, the CDR3 is TGCGCCAGCAGCCAAGTCTGGACAGGGAAAAACATTCAGTACTTC. Protein product: CASSQVWTGKNIQYF.

The V and J genes are TRBV19 and TRBJ2-4, with D perhaps matching TRBD2 (5 bases). V was cut by 3 bases and J by 6 bases, with 18 bases left in between. CDR3 length: 16 residues. Per the germline V gene, CDR1 is LNHDA and CDR2 is SQIVND (reference sequence). The CDR3 spells CASSIGVVGTRNIQYF. Written as DNA, the CDR3 is TGTGCCAGTAGTATCGGGGTGGTGGGCACAAGAAACATTCAGTACTTC.

The rearrangement uses TRBV27 and TRBJ2-2; tentatively, D is TRBD1 (5 bases). Deletions cut 5 bases from V and 4 bases from J, with 11 bases between. Germline V lookup: CDR1 MNHEY, CDR2 SMNVEV (reference sequence). The CDR3 extends over 14 amino acids. The CDR3 coding sequence is TGTGCCAGCAGTCTGACAGTTCCCACCGGGGAGCTGTTTTTT. It specifies CASSLTVPTGELFF.

A few counts support this clone. The chain combines TRBV7-9 with TRBJ2-7; maybe TRBD2 (6 bases). V lost 5 bases, J lost 2 bases, and 16 bases lay in between. The V gene's germline CDR1 is SEHNR and CDR2 FQNEAQ (reference sequence). CDR3 size: 15 residues. Here the CDR3 reads CASSQGGLVAYEQYF. In DNA form, the CDR3 reads TGTGCCAGCAGCCAGGGAGGTTTGGTTGCCTACGAGCAGTACTTC.

The chain employs TRBV27 and TRBJ2-3; no reliable D call. Germline V gene lookup returns CDR1 MNHEY and CDR2 SMNVEV (reference sequence). The CDR3 has 13 residues. Trimming removed 4 bases at V and 2 bases at J, with 7 bases between. The CDR3 DNA sequence: TGTGCCAGCAGTTACATAAACACAGATACGCAGTATTTT. Translation: CASSYINTDTQYF.

The CDR3 region is CASSLLMGQDYGYTF. The DNA of the CDR3 is TGTGCCAGCAGTTTATTGATGGGACAGGATTATGGCTACACCTTC. The chain joins TRBV28 to TRBJ1-2; 8 bases are shared with TRBD1. The CDR3 runs to 15 residues. CDR1 and CDR2 (germline): MDHEN, SYDVKM. V shed 1 base and J 5 bases; nucleotides not matched to a gene: 6.

The V gene is TRBV7-9, the J gene TRBJ2-1, with TRBD2 identical over 10 bases. Germline CDR1 is SEHNR and CDR2 is FQNEAQ (reference sequence). The V gene end was trimmed by 5 bases and the J gene end by 3 bases; junction bases not matched to a gene: 7. The CDR3 runs to 16 residues. CDR3 sequence: CASSTPGLAHYNEQFF. CDR3 sequence (DNA): TGTGCCAGCAGCACTCCGGGACTAGCGCACTACAATGAGCAGTTCTTC.